The clone carrying this T cell receptor (beta chain) was recorded a few times. Antigen specificity is unknown. Graves' hyperthyroidism was deemed stable given no ophthalmopathy progression within 18 months. PBMCs were obtained from 10 ml fresh peripheral blood. Authors of the study amplified TCR beta CDR3 regions from RNA transcripts. HTBI primers were the set used in a first-round RT-PCR of the TCR CDR3. Using its own MiXCR run on the multiplex PCR reads, TCRdb lists one record per CDR3 protein. This table holds approximately 400,000 distinct CDR3 sequences, 15% to 18% found once. The entry originates in a study of T cells in Graves' hyperthyroidism and ophthalmopathy. Study observations and caveats: Blood samples included most of the expanded thyroid clonotypes exceeding 0.001.

This sequence originates from a woman aged 18-35 years with Graves' hyperthyroidism. The sample comprised blood.

CDR3 nucleotide sequence: TGTGCCAGCAGCTCAGGACTAACCTACCGTTCGTACGAGCAGTACTTC. It is translated as CASSSGLTYRSYEQYF. J is TRBJ2-7 and V is TRBV16; tentative D call: TRBD2 (6 bases). The CDR3 has 16 amino acids. V was trimmed by 5 bases and J by 4 bases, leaving 21 bases between them. Germline V CDR1 and CDR2: KGHSY, FQNENV.